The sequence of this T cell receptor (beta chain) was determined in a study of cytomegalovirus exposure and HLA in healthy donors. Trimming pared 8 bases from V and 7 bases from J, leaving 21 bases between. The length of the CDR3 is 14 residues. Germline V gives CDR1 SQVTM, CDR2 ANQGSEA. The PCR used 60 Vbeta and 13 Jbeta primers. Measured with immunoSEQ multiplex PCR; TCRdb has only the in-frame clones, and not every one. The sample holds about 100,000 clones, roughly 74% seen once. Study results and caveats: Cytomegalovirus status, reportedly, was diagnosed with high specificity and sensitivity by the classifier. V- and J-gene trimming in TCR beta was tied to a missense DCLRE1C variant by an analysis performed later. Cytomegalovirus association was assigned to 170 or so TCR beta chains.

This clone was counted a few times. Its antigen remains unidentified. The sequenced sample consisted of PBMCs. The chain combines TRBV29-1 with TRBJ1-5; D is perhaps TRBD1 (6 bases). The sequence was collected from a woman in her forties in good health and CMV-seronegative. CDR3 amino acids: CSIATGYYGQPQHF. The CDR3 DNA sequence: TGCAGCATTGCTACAGGGTACTATGGGCAGCCCCAGCATTTT.